This T cell receptor (beta chain) was sequenced in a study of cytomegalovirus exposure and HLA in healthy donors. The PCR used 60 Vbeta and 13 Jbeta primers. Method: immunoSEQ multiplex PCR; TCRdb's copy keeps in-frame clones and lacks some. Of about 180,000 clones listed, over 70% are singletons. Source material: PBMCs. The TCR sequence derives from a man in his forties in good health and CMV-seronegative.

Written as DNA, the CDR3 is TGCGCCAGCAGTGAGTCGATAGCGGGGGGGTATACAGCAGATACGCAGTATTTT. Translating gives CASSESIAGGYTADTQYF. The chain couples TRBV10-1 to TRBJ2-3; TRBD2 matches 11 bases. Germline CDR1 reads WNHNN; CDR2 reads SYGVQD (reference sequence). Germline trimming cut 0 bases from V and 4 bases from J; bases unmatched to any gene: 9. This CDR3 has 18 amino acids.